This passage covers 5 T cell receptor beta chains from one sample sequenced in a study of beta chain features in type 1 diabetes. Study-wide findings and caveats: Among patients with Type 1 diabetes, TCRB CDR3s were moderately but significantly shorter in every one of the four CD4+ subsets.

Every isolated RNA sample was fully reverse transcribed, so sequencing captured expressed TCRB transcripts. Clones were read by immunoSEQ multiplex PCR, and TCRdb kept only the in-frame ones, dropping some. The table shows 600,000 or so clones, with around an eighth occurring only once. These TCRs are of unknown antigen specificity. Sequenced input: naive CD4+ T cells from blood. The receptors were gathered from a man aged 18 to 29 with type 1 diabetes.

The V call is TRBV30, the J call TRBJ2-7, with D tentatively TRBD2 (5 bases). Germline lookup yields CDR1 GTSNPN and CDR2 SVGIG (reference sequence). Trimming shortened V by 2 bases and J by 5 bases, and 16 bases separated the two germline ends. This CDR3 is built from 14 residues. The CDR3 is CAWSLGSGWDEQYF. The CDR3 region has the DNA TGTGCCTGGAGTCTAGGTTCGGGGTGGGACGAGCAGTACTTC.

The CDR3 region has the DNA TGTGCCAGCAGCCCCCGGGTGATGGGGGATACGCAGTATTTT. This sequence encodes CASSPRVMGDTQYF. The V call is TRBV7-6, the J call TRBJ2-3; D is unclear. Germline V gene data show CDR1 as SGHVS and CDR2 as FNYEAQ. The CDR3 extends over 14 amino acids. V shed 5 bases and J shed 6 bases, with 15 bases lying between them.

This chain links TRBV28 with TRBJ1-2; possibly TRBD1 for D (6 bases). The CDR3 runs 14 residues. Germline V gene lookup returns CDR1 MDHEN and CDR2 SYDVKM. Trimming removed 5 bases at V and 4 bases at J, with 14 bases between. The CDR3 reads CASSTGGRGYGYTF. As DNA, the CDR3 is TGTGCCAGCAGTACCGGGGGCAGGGGCTATGGCTACACCTTC.

In this sample, this clone turned up a few times. This chain connects TRBV10-3 to TRBJ2-7, with 10 bases matching TRBD1. V lost 6 bases and J lost 2; bases outside the gene matches: 4. The CDR3 consists of 14 residues. Germline V gene sequence: CDR1 ENHRY, CDR2 SYGVKD. The CDR3 DNA sequence: TGTGCCATCAGAGGGACAGGGGATCCCTACGAGCAGTACTTC. As protein: CAIRGTGDPYEQYF.

The chain couples TRBV4-1 to TRBJ1-5, with TRBD1 as a possible D gene (5 bases). The V end was cut by 0 bases, the J end by 0 bases, with 9 bases between. CDR1 MGHRA and CDR2 YSYEKL come from the germline V gene. The CDR3 is 16 residues long. In DNA, the CDR3 is TGCGCCAGCAGCCAAGATGGGGGTTTTAGCAATCAGCCCCAGCATTTT. Protein sequence: CASSQDGGFSNQPQHF.